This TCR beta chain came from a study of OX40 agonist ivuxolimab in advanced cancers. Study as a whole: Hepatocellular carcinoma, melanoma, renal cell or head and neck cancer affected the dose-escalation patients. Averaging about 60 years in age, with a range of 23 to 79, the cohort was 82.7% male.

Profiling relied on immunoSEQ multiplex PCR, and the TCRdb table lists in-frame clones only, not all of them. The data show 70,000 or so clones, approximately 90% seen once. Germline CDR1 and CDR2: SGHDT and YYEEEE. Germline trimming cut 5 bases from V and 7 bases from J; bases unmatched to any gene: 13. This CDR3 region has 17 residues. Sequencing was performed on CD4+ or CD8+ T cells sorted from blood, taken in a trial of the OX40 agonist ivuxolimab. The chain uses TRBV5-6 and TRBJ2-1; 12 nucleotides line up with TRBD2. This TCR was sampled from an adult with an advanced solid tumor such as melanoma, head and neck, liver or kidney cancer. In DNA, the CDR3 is TGTGCCAGCAGACTATTTAGACTAGCGGGAGAAGGTAATGAGCAGTTCTTC. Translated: CASRLFRLAGEGNEQFF.